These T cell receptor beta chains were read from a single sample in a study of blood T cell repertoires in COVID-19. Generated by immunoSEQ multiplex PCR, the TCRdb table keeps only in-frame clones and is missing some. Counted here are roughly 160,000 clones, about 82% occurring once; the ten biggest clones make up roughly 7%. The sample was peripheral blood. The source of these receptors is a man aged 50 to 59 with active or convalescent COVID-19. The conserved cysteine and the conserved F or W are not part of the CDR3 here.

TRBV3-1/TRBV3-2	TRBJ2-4	ASSGRQGTNIQY
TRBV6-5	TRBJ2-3	ASRPWRATDTQY
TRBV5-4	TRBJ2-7	ASSFQGGRY
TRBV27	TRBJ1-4	ASRPGRGEKLF
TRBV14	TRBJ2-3	ASSHRQSTDTQY
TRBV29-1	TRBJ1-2	SVLRQGGTLRGYT
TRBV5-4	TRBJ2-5	ASSAGLAGVPETQY
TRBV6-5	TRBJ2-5	ASRIGLGETQY
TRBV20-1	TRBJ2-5	SASGGTQY
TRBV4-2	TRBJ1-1	ASSQDLANTEAF
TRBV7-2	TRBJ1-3	ASRRTVSGNTIY
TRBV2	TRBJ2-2	ASRQGWAGELF
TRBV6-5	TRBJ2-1	ASSTGTNYNEQF
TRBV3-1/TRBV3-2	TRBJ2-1	ASSRYAGTSGRNEQF
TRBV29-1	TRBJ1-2	SVRDRVGYGYT
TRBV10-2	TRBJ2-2	ASSESMQRVPGWQSAGELF
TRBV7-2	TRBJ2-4	ASSLSAPGARNIQY
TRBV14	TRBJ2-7	ASSQWGGHSYEQY
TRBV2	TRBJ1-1	ASSRTGNTEAF
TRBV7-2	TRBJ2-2	ASSLGRSGELF
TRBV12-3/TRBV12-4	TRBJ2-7	ASSGQLIYEQY
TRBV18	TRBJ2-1	ASSGLGNEQF
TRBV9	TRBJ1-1	ASSATSWGEAAF
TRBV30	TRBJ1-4	AWSDGQGGEKLF
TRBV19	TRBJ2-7	ASKPGQASIEQY
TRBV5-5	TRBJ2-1	ASSQGTGGDEQF
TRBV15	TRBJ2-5	ATSRDVGASGRHGTQY
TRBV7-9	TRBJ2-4	ASSLDSGVKNIQY
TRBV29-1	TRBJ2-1	SVELGRANEQF
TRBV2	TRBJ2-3	ASSPSGTSVDTQY
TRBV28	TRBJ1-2	ASRRQGAGYT
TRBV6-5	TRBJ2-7	ASTDRGSGTYEQY
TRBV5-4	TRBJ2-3	ASSLDLGLAGTSTDTQY
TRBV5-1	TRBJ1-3	ASSLAGSAGGNTIY
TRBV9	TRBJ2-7	ASSVTGGGVNEQY
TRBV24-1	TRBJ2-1	ATSDEGGAEQF
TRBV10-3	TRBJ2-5	AISQSGTGGRETQY
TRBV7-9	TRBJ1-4	ASSVTGARNEKLF
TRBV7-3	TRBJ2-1	ASSGPGLAENEQF
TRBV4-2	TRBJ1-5	ASSQDQGFSNQPQH
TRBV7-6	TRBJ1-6	ASSPRTDGGANSPLH
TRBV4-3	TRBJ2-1	ASSQVTSGRPNEQF
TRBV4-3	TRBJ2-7	ASSQEKLAGGPPYEQY
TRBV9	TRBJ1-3	ASSVDPRSSGNTIY
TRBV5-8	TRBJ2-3	ASGSRDSTDTQY
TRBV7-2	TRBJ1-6	ASGTSRMKVDPPLH
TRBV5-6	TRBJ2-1	ASSLPSGYNEQF
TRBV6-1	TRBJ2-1	ASSEGTGSHNEQF
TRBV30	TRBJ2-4	AWNLQGARPY
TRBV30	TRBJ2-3	AWTRSLTDTQY
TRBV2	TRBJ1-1	ASSGQGVSEAF
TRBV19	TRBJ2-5	ASSTLQGAKQETQY
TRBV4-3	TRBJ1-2	ASSQDRTGGYT